The 27 T cell receptor beta chains listed next were all sequenced from one sample in a study of blood T cell repertoires in COVID-19. Sequencing used immunoSEQ multiplex PCR; TCRdb keeps in-frame clones, though not all of them. This repertoire shows 120,000 to 150,000 clones, under 90% found once; its top ten account for about 5.8%. Sequencing used peripheral blood. These receptors all come from a human donor in a cohort sampled during active COVID-19.

The rearrangement joins TRBV15 to TRBJ2-7, with a tentative D call TRBD1 (6 bases). Trimming pared 0 bases from V and 4 bases from J, leaving 13 bases between. The germline V gene encodes CDR1 LNHNV and CDR2 YYDKDF (reference sequence). CDR3 size: 15 residues. The CDR3 DNA follows: TGTGCCACCAGCAGAGATGCCGGACAGCTATACGAGCAGTACTTC. Residues: CATSRDAGQLYEQYF.

This rearrangement joins TRBV9 to TRBJ2-3; D gene unclear. This CDR3 is built from 12 residues. CDR1 and CDR2 (germline): SGDLS, YYNGEE. V gave up 3 bases and J gave up 2 bases, with 4 bases separating them. The CDR3 loop is CASSASTDTQYF. CDR3 coding DNA: TGTGCCAGCAGCGCGTCCACAGATACGCAGTATTTT.

The V gene is TRBV4-2, the J gene TRBJ2-1; D is perhaps TRBD1 (6 bases). The V end was cut by 1 base, the J end by 2 bases, with 12 bases between. The CDR3 loop spans 16 amino acids. Germline V lookup: CDR1 LGHNA, CDR2 YNFKEQ. This CDR3 is CASSQAGQTAYNEQFF. The DNA for the CDR3 is TGTGCCAGCAGCCAAGCCGGACAGACCGCCTACAATGAGCAGTTCTTC.

This clone was detected a few times. The V call is TRBV2, the J call TRBJ2-1; 9 bases line up with TRBD2. Trimming at V came to 4 bases and at J to 9 bases, leaving 4 bases not matched to a gene. CDR1 and CDR2 from the germline V gene are SNHLY and FYNNEI. This CDR3 is built from 13 residues. The DNA for the CDR3 is TGTGCCAGCAGTGGGACTAGCGCCGGTGAGCAGTTCTTC. Its protein is CASSGTSAGEQFF. Variable domain in full (rest from reference TRBV2 and TRBJ2-1): EPEVTQTPSHQVTQMGQEVILRCVPISNHLYFYWYRQILGQKVEFLVSFYNNEISEKSEIFDDQFSVERPDGSNFTLKIRSTKLEDSAMYFCASSGTSAGEQFFGPGTRLTVL.

This clone was observed once. This sequence joins TRBV2 and TRBJ2-5; possible D gene TRBD1, 5 bases. The CDR3 covers 14 residues. The V end lost 6 bases, the J end lost 5 bases, and 16 bases lay between the germline ends. Germline values: CDR1 SNHLY, CDR2 FYNNEI. The CDR3, as DNA: TGTGCCAGCAGCCGAACGGCAGGGCGTGAGACCCAGTACTTC. Amino acids: CASSRTAGRETQYF.

Only one count was recorded for this clone. The V gene is TRBV5-6, the J gene TRBJ2-5, with 12 bases identical to TRBD2. The CDR3 sequence is 15 residues long. Germline V lookup: CDR1 SGHDT, CDR2 YYEEEE. Trimming took 4 bases from V and 3 from J; bases not matched to a gene: 4. The CDR3 region is CASSRRTSGEETQYF. In nucleotides, the CDR3 is TGTGCCAGCAGCCGCCGGACTAGCGGGGAAGAGACCCAGTACTTC.

The J gene is TRBJ2-3, the V gene TRBV19; 11 nucleotides line up with TRBD2. CDR1 is LNHDA and CDR2 is SQIVND in the germline V gene (reference sequence). The CDR3 runs 17 residues. With V trimmed by 6 bases and J by 5 bases, 13 bases remained unmatched. CDR3 sequence reads: CASSLGGLADLQDTQYF. The CDR3 nucleotides are TGTGCCAGTAGCCTGGGGGGACTAGCGGATCTGCAAGATACGCAGTATTTT.

The CDR3 region is CASSLGTAYGYTF. The DNA for the CDR3 is TGTGCCAGCAGCTTAGGGACAGCCTATGGCTACACCTTC. The gene calls are TRBV7-9 and TRBJ1-2, with D possibly being TRBD1 (6 bases). Germline V gene data show CDR1 as SEHNR and CDR2 as FQNEAQ (reference sequence). Trimming cost V 1 base and J 4 bases, with 7 bases left between them. This CDR3 is built from 13 residues. Variable domain in full (rest from reference TRBV7-9 and TRBJ1-2): DTGVSQNPRHKITKRGQNVTFRCDPISEHNRLYWYRQTLGQGPEFLTYFQNEAQLEKSRLLSDRFSAERPKGSFSTLEIQRTEQGDSAMYLCASSLGTAYGYTFGSGTRLTVV.

CDR3 region: CASSRAGSSYNEQFF. The CDR3, as DNA: TGCGCCAGCAGCCGGGCGGGAAGCTCCTACAATGAGCAGTTCTTC. The chain joins TRBV4-1 to TRBJ2-1, with D maybe TRBD2 (6 bases). The V gene's germline CDR1 is MGHRA and CDR2 YSYEKL. Trimming removed 4 bases from V and 0 bases from J, with 10 bases in between. The CDR3 length is 15 residues.

This clone came up once. V is TRBV20-1 and J is TRBJ2-3; 7 bases are shared with TRBD2. The CDR3 extends over 14 amino acids. Trimming took 6 bases from V and 1 from J; bases not matched to a gene: 7. Germline V gene lookup returns CDR1 DFQATT and CDR2 SNEGSKA (reference sequence). CDR3: CSASGLAGTDTQYF. Here the CDR3 DNA reads TGCAGTGCCAGTGGGCTAGCGGGCACAGATACGCAGTATTTT.

This clone was recorded only once. This rearrangement joins TRBV7-8 to TRBJ2-7, with D perhaps TRBD2 (6 bases). Germline-derived CDR1 and CDR2 are SGHVS and FQNEAQ. The V end was cut by 3 bases, the J end by 1 base, with 16 bases between. CDR3 length: 16 residues. The CDR3 reads CASSLGVAVTSYEQYF. CDR3 bases: TGTGCCAGCAGCTTGGGAGTAGCGGTGACGTCCTACGAGCAGTACTTC.

V usage is TRBV5-1 and J usage is TRBJ2-2; D not certain. Germline V gene sequence: CDR1 SGHRS, CDR2 YFSETQ. V was shortened by 7 bases and J by 4 bases, with 20 bases between the two germline ends. The CDR3 is 16 amino acids. The DNA for the CDR3 is TGCGCCAGCGGATCGCCAGTGGGTCCGGGCACCGGGGAGCTGTTTTTT. As protein: CASGSPVGPGTGELFF.

This clone occurred once. J is TRBJ2-5 and V is TRBV7-3, with TRBD2 as a possible D gene (5 bases). CDR3 length: 13 residues. Germline-derived CDR1 and CDR2 are SGHTA and FQGTGA. Trimming stripped 5 bases from V and 5 bases from J, with 12 bases between. CDR3 loop: CASSRGSRETQYF. The CDR3 coding sequence is TGTGCCAGCAGCCGAGGGAGTCGGGAGACCCAGTACTTC.

The chain couples TRBV5-1 to TRBJ2-1, with 12 nucleotides matching TRBD2. The CDR3 consists of 15 residues. Looked up from germline, CDR1 is SGHRS and CDR2 is YFSETQ. Losses at the gene ends were 4 bases for V and 4 bases for J; bases not matched to a gene: 3. The CDR3 sequence: CASSTTSGGYNEQFF. DNA of the CDR3: TGCGCCAGCAGCACCACTAGCGGGGGGTACAATGAGCAGTTCTTC.

The rearrangement links TRBV6-5 to TRBJ1-1; 10 bases are shared with TRBD1. The germline V gene encodes CDR1 MNHEY and CDR2 SVGAGI. The CDR3 covers 15 residues. The trim removed 7 bases at V and 5 bases at J, leaving 10 bases unmatched. The CDR3 nucleotides are TGTGCCAGCAACACCTACGGGACAGGGGTTACTGAAGCTTTCTTT. This sequence encodes CASNTYGTGVTEAFF.

The chain combines TRBV19 with TRBJ2-1; weak D call: TRBD2 (6 bases). Germline CDR1 and CDR2: LNHDA and SQIVND (reference sequence). V was clipped by 9 bases and J by 7 bases, with 19 bases between them. This CDR3 is built from 14 residues. The CDR3 DNA reads TGTGCCAGCCATCCCGGCGCGGGGTCGAATGAGCAGTTCTTC. Protein: CASHPGAGSNEQFF.

Worth noting for this clone: Other DNA variants within this sample encode the same CDR3. The gene calls are TRBV5-1 and TRBJ2-2; 7 positions agree with TRBD1. This CDR3 spans 15 amino acids. The junction had 6 bases not matched to a gene; V was cut back by 4 bases and J by 3 bases. Germline V lookup: CDR1 SGHRS, CDR2 YFSETQ. This CDR3 reads CASSPRTGDTGELFF. CDR3 DNA sequence: TGCGCCAGCAGCCCGCGGACAGGCGACACCGGGGAGCTGTTTTTT.

The chain employs TRBV6-5 and TRBJ1-2, with TRBD1 identical over 9 bases. Trimming removed 10 bases from V and 2 bases from J; junction bases left unmatched: 11. The CDR3 is 15 residues long. From germline, CDR1 is MNHEY and CDR2 SVGAGI. The CDR3 sequence is CATGTGIQGNYGYTF. The CDR3 DNA sequence: TGTGCCACCGGGACAGGGATACAAGGGAACTATGGCTACACCTTC.

This chain joins TRBV6-2 or TRBV6-3 and TRBJ2-1; 12 bases line up with TRBD1. Germline lookup yields CDR1 MNHEY and CDR2 SVGEGT. Trimming at V came to 2 bases and at J to 10 bases, leaving 15 bases not matched to a gene. The CDR3 contains 18 residues. As DNA, the CDR3 is TGTGCCAGCAGTTACCTGGCCGGGACAGGGGGCGCAGGTAACGAGCAGTTCTTC. Translated: CASSYLAGTGGAGNEQFF.

The chain combines TRBV2 with TRBJ2-5, with 7 bases aligning to TRBD2. Unmatched junction bases numbered 8, after V lost 4 bases and J lost 0 bases. The CDR3 contains 16 residues. Germline-derived CDR1 and CDR2 are SNHLY and FYNNEI. In DNA, the CDR3 is TGTGCCAGCAGTGTAGGAAGCGGGGCCTACCAAGAGACCCAGTACTTC. Translating gives CASSVGSGAYQETQYF.

The rearrangement uses TRBV11-2 and TRBJ1-2; D not certain. V was cut by 1 base and J by 4 bases, with 10 bases left in between. The CDR3 spans 14 residues. Germline V gene data show CDR1 as SGHAT and CDR2 as FQNNGV. CDR3 DNA sequence: TGTGCCAGCAGCTTAGTTCGGAGACCCTATGGCTACACCTTC. This gives the protein CASSLVRRPYGYTF.

The rearrangement joins TRBV29-1 to TRBJ2-2; D is perhaps TRBD2 (5 bases). The ends were cut back, 2 bases at V and 3 bases at J, with 13 bases in the middle. Germline CDR1 SQVTM, CDR2 ANQGSEA. The CDR3 length is 15 residues. The CDR3 region has the DNA TGCAGCGTTGAATCGGGGATAGTGGACACCGGGGAGCTGTTTTTT. Protein: CSVESGIVDTGELFF.

CDR3 amino acids: CSVGGHGPSYEQYF. The CDR3 DNA sequence: TGCAGCGTTGGGGGCCACGGGCCATCCTACGAGCAGTACTTC. V is TRBV29-1 and J is TRBJ2-7; D might be TRBD1 (5 bases). Trimming removed 4 bases from V and 1 base from J, with 14 bases in between. The CDR3 covers 14 residues. The germline V gene has CDR1 SQVTM and CDR2 ANQGSEA.

The rearrangement links TRBV19 to TRBJ1-3, with 7 bases identical to TRBD1. The V gene's germline CDR1 is LNHDA and CDR2 SQIVND (reference sequence). There are 15 residues in the CDR3. The V and J ends lost 5 bases and 1 base, in that order; junction bases with no gene match: 5. The CDR3 is CASSSTGASGNTIYF. CDR3 DNA sequence: TGTGCCAGTAGTTCTACAGGGGCGTCTGGAAACACCATATATTTT.

This clone was picked up one time. The V gene is TRBV3-1 (or the pseudogene TRBV3-2), the J gene TRBJ1-1, with D perhaps matching TRBD1 (5 bases). CDR3 length equals 14 residues. Per germline, CDR1 LGHDT and CDR2 YNNKEL (reference sequence). Trimming took off 5 bases at V and 4 bases at J, with 14 bases between the two ends. This chain's CDR3 is CASSVGGGGTEAFF. The CDR3 nucleotides are TGTGCCAGCAGCGTTGGGGGGGGAGGCACTGAAGCTTTCTTT.

V is TRBV3-1 (or the pseudogene TRBV3-2) and J is TRBJ2-7; TRBD2 matches at 10 bases. The CDR3 is 14 amino acids. The J segment lost 7 bases and the V segment lost 1 base, leaving 4 bases of the junction unmatched. Germline CDR1 reads LGHDT; CDR2 reads YNNKEL (reference sequence). The CDR3: CASSQAGLAQEQYF. The CDR3 region has the DNA TGTGCCAGCAGCCAAGCGGGACTAGCGCAGGAGCAGTACTTC.

This clone was seen a few times. The chain has TRBV30 and TRBJ2-1; tentative D call: TRBD2 (7 bases). V was trimmed by 0 bases and J by 2 bases, leaving 8 bases between them. Germline CDR1 reads GTSNPN; CDR2 reads SVGIG (reference sequence). This CDR3 region has 14 residues. In nucleotides, the CDR3 is TGTGCCTGGAGTGTAGGGGGGGCCTACAATGAGCAGTTCTTC. Translating gives CAWSVGGAYNEQFF.